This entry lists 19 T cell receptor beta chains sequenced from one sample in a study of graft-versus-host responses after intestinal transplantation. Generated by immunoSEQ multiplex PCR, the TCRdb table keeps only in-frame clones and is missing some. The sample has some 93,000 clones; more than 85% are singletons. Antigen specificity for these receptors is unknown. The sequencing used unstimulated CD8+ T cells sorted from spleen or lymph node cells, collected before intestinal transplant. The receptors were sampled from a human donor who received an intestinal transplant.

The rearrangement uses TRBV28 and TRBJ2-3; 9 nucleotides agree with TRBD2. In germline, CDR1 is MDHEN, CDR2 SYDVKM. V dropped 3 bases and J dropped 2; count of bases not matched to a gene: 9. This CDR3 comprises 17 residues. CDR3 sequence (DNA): TGTGCCAGCAGTTTGGACCCCGCTAGCGGGATCACAGATACGCAGTATTTT. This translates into CASSLDPASGITDTQYF.

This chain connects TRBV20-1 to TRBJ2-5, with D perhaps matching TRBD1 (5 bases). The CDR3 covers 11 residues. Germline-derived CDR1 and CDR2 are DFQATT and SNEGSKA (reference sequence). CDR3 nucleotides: TGCAGGTTCCAGGGTATGGAGACCCAGTACTTC. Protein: CRFQGMETQYF.

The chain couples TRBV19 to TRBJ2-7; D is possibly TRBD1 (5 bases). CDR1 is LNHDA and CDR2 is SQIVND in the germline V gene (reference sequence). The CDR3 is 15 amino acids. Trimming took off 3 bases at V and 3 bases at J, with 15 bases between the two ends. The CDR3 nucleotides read TGTGCCAGTAGTATGACAGTTGCGGCGAACTACGAGCAGTACTTC. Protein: CASSMTVAANYEQYF.

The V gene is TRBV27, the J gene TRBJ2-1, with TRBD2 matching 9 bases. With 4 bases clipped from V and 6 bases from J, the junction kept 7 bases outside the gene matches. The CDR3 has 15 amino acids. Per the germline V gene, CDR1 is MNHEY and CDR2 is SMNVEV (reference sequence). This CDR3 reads CASSSPGRGGNEQFF. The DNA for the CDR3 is TGTGCCAGCAGTTCCCCGGGGCGGGGGGGCAATGAGCAGTTCTTC.

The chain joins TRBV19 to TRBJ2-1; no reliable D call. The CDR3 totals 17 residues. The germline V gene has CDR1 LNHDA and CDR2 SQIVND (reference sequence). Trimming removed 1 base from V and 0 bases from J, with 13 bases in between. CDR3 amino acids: CASSIGVPESSYNEQFF. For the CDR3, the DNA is TGTGCCAGTAGTATAGGGGTTCCGGAGAGCTCCTACAATGAGCAGTTCTTC. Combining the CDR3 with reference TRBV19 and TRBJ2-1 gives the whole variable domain DGGITQSPKYLFRKEGQNVTLSCEQNLNHDAMYWYRQDPGQGLRLIYYSQIVNDFQKGDIAEGYSVSREKKESFPLTVTSAQKNPTAFYLCASSIGVPESSYNEQFFGPGTRLTVL.

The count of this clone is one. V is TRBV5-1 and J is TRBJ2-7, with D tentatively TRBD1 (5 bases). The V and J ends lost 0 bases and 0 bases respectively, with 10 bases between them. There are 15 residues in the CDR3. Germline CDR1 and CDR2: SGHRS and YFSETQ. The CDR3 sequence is CASSLAPGLSYEQYF. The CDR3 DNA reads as TGCGCCAGCAGCTTGGCCCCAGGGCTCTCCTACGAGCAGTACTTC. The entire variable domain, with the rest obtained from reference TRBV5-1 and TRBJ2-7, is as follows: KAGVTQTPRYLIKTRGQQVTLSCSPISGHRSVSWYQQTPGQGLQFLFEYFSETQRNKGNFPGRFSGRQFSNSRSEMNVSTLELGDSALYLCASSLAPGLSYEQYFGPGTRLTVT.

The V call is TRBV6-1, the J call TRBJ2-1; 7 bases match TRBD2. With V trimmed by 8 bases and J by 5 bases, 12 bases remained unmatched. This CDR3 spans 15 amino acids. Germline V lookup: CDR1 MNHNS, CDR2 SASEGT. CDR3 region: CASRPGTTLNNEQFF. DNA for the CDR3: TGTGCCAGCCGACCCGGGACTACCCTAAACAATGAGCAGTTCTTC.

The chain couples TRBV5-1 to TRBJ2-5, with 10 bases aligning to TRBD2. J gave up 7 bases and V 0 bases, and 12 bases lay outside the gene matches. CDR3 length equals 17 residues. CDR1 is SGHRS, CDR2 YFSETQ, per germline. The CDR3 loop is CASSLAWLAGAGGTQYF. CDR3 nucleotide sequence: TGCGCCAGCAGCTTGGCGTGGCTAGCGGGGGCCGGGGGGACCCAGTACTTC.

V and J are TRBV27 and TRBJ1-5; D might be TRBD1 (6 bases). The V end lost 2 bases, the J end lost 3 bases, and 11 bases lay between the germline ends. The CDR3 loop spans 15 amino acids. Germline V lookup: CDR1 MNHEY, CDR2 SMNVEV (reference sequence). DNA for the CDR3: TGTGCCAGCAGTTTAAGGGGGGGGCTCAATCAGCCCCAGCATTTT. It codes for CASSLRGGLNQPQHF.

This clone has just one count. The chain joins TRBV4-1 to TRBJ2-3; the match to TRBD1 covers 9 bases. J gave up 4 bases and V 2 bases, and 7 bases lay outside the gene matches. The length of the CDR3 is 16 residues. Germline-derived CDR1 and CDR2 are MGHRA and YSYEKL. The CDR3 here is CASSQLGTGLSDTQYF. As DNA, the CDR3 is TGCGCCAGCAGCCAACTCGGGACAGGGTTATCAGATACGCAGTATTTT.

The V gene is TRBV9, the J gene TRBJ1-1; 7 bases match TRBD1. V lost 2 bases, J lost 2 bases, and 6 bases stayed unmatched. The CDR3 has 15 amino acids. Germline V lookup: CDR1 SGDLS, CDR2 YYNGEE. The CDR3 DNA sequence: TGTGCCAGCAGCGTTCCGACAGGGCCAAACACTGAAGCTTTCTTT. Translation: CASSVPTGPNTEAFF.

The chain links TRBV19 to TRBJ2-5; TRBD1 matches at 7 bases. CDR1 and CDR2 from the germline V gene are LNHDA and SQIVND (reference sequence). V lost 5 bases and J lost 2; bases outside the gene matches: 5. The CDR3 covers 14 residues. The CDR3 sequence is CASSERGQQETQYF. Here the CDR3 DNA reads TGTGCCAGTAGTGAACGGGGACAGCAAGAGACCCAGTACTTC.

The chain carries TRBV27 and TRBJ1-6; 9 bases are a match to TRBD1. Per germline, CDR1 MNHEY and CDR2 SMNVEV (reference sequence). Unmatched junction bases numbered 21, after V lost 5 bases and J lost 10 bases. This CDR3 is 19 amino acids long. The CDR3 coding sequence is TGTGCCAGCAGTGGGCCGGGACAGGGTTCTCCTGGAGATAGATCACCCCTCCACTTT. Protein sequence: CASSGPGQGSPGDRSPLHF.

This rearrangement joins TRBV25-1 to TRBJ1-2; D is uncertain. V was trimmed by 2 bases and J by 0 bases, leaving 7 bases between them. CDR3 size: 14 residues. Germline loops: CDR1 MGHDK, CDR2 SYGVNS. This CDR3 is CASSEAGANYGYTF. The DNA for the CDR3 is TGTGCCAGCAGTGAAGCAGGTGCTAACTATGGCTACACCTTC.

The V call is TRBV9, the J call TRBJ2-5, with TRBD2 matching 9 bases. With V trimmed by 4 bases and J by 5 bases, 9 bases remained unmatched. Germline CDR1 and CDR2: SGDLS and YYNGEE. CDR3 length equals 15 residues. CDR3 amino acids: CASSPHTSGWETQYF. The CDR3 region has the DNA TGTGCCAGCAGCCCCCACACTAGCGGGTGGGAGACCCAGTACTTC.

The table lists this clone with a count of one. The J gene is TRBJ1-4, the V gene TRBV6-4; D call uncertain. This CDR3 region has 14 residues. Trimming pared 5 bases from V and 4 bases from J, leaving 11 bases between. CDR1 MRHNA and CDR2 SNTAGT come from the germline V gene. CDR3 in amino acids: CASSYRHLNEKLFF. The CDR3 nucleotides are TGTGCCAGCAGTTACCGACACCTTAATGAAAAACTGTTTTTT.

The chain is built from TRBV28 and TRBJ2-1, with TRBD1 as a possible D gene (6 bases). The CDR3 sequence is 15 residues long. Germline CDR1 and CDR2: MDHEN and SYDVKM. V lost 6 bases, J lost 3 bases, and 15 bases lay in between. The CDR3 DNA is TGTGCCAGCAGACTATCAGGGGCCTACTACAATGAGCAGTTCTTC. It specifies CASRLSGAYYNEQFF.

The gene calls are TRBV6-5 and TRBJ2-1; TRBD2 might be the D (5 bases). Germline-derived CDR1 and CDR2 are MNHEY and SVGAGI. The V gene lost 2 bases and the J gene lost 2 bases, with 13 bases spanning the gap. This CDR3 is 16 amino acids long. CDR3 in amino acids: CASSYGLTSPYNEQFF. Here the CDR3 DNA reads TGTGCCAGCAGTTACGGACTGACGAGCCCCTACAATGAGCAGTTCTTC.

This chain's CDR3 is CASSPDGQGPYNEQFF. DNA for the CDR3: TGCGCCAGCAGCCCAGATGGTCAGGGGCCCTACAATGAGCAGTTCTTC. The rearrangement joins TRBV4-3 to TRBJ2-1, with a possible D match to TRBD1 (6 bases). Germline assignment: CDR1 LGHNA and CDR2 YSLEER. Trimming removed 4 bases from V and 2 bases from J, with 15 bases in between. CDR3 length: 16 residues.